The 10 T cell receptor beta chains presented below share a single source sample, sequenced in a study of T-cell reconstitution after alpha-beta-depleted transplantation in children. This sample's TCRbeta library carried unique molecular identifier barcodes. One entry per CDR3 protein results from TCRdb running MiXCR on the PCR reads. Of around 440,000 distinct CDR3 sequences in the sample, 15% to 20% are singletons; the top ten hold under 30%. The starting material was PBMCs, mostly from graft donor cells, obtained 360 days after TCRalphabeta/CD19-depleted stem cell transplant. These receptors were obtained from a boy under two years old who had a stem cell transplant for Wiskott-Aldrich syndrome, so the T cells may come from the graft donor.

CDR3 coding DNA: TGTGCCACCAGCGAAATAGTCCTAGCCAAAAACATTCAGTACTTC. Translation gives CATSEIVLAKNIQYF. This chain connects TRBV15 to TRBJ2-4, with D hard to call. Germline CDR1 is LNHNV and CDR2 is YYDKDF (reference sequence). The CDR3 is 15 residues long. V lost 5 bases to trimming and J lost 0 bases, with 11 bases between them.

The gene calls are TRBV20-1 and TRBJ1-1; D is perhaps TRBD1 (5 bases). This CDR3 contains 13 residues. Germline V lookup: CDR1 DFQATT, CDR2 SNEGSKA (reference sequence). V dropped 0 bases and J dropped 7 bases, with 12 bases sitting between them. CDR3 DNA: TGCAGTGCTAGAGACCGGGGGAAAGGTGAAGCTTTCTTT. Its protein product is CSARDRGKGEAFF.

This clonotype has a handful of counts. This chain connects TRBV4-1 to TRBJ2-7, with D possibly TRBD1 on 5 matching bases. The V and J ends lost 3 bases and 3 bases respectively, with 12 bases between them. The CDR3 is 14 amino acids. Germline V gives CDR1 MGHRA, CDR2 YSYEKL. The CDR3 nucleotides are TGCGCCAGCAGCCACATAGACAGATACTACGAGCAGTACTTC. Its translation is CASSHIDRYYEQYF.

This clonotype was observed a few times. The junction departs from germline at one end; a sequencing error may be responsible. The V gene is TRBV12-3 or TRBV12-4, the J gene TRBJ2-4; 7 bases match TRBD2. The CDR3 has 18 amino acids. For the CDR3, the DNA is TGTACCAGCAGTTTACCTTCCGCGGGGGTCCTAGCCAAAAACATTCAGTACTTC. Residues: CTSSLPSAGVLAKNIQYF.

In its sample, this clonotype was seen a few times. The chain recombines TRBV11-3 with TRBJ2-3, with D unclear. CDR1 and CDR2 (germline): SGHNT, YENEEA. V was shortened by 3 bases and J by 3 bases, with 13 bases between the two germline ends. This CDR3 comprises 15 residues. CDR3 coding DNA: TGTGCCAGCAGCTTCGGCGTCGGGCGGACAGATACGCAGTATTTT. Its protein is CASSFGVGRTDTQYF.

The chain combines TRBV6-5 with TRBJ1-2; 8 bases line up with TRBD1. J was trimmed by 6 bases and V by 0 bases; bases with no gene match: 6. The CDR3 covers 15 residues. Per the germline V gene, CDR1 is MNHEY and CDR2 is SVGAGI. CDR3 sequence reads: CASSYSRGTGNGYTF. The DNA of the CDR3 is TGTGCCAGCAGTTACTCTAGGGGGACAGGAAATGGCTACACCTTC.

This clonotype was detected only a few times. The rearrangement joins TRBV14 to TRBJ2-1, with D perhaps given as TRBD1 or TRBD2 (5 bases each). The CDR3 loop spans 15 amino acids. Trimming removed 5 bases from V and 7 bases from J, with 18 bases in between. Germline values: CDR1 SGHDN, CDR2 FVKESK. For the CDR3, the DNA is TGTGCCAGCAGCTCACTAGGACCAAGGGGAAATGAGCAGTTCTTC. This gives the protein CASSSLGPRGNEQFF.

The chain joins TRBV3-1 to TRBJ2-5, with a possible D match to TRBD1 (6 bases). V lost 2 bases to trimming and J lost 1 base, with 8 bases between them. CDR3 length: 14 residues. The germline CDR1 and CDR2 sequences are LGHDT and YNNKEL (reference sequence). The DNA for the CDR3 is TGTGCCAGCAGCCAAAGGGACACCCAAGAGACCCAGTACTTC. Translation gives CASSQRDTQETQYF.

This clonotype was found a few times. This chain joins TRBV3-1 and TRBJ1-3; 8 bases fit TRBD1. Germline V lookup: CDR1 LGHDT, CDR2 YNNKEL (reference sequence). The CDR3 totals 14 residues. With V trimmed by 3 bases and J by 3 bases, 1 base remained unmatched. This CDR3 reads CASSQTGVGNTIYF. CDR3 nucleotides: TGTGCCAGCAGCCAGACAGGGGTTGGAAACACCATATATTTT.

V usage is TRBV29-1 and J usage is TRBJ2-7; possibly TRBD1 for D (6 bases). V lost 4 bases, J lost 3 bases, and 13 bases lay in between. This CDR3 has 13 amino acids. Germline lookup yields CDR1 SQVTM and CDR2 ANQGSEA. The CDR3 DNA reads as TGCAGCGTTGGTGGGCTAGGGGGCTACGAGCAGTACTTC. Its protein product is CSVGGLGGYEQYF.